This T cell receptor (beta chain) originates from a study of identical twins. Via MiXCR, TCRdb re-called the 5' RACE reads, giving one row per CDR3 protein. The sample lists 350,000 to 500,000 distinct CDR3 sequences; roughly 20% were seen once. The CDR3 is made up of 14 amino acids. CDR1 SGHTA and CDR2 FQGNSA come from the germline V gene. The V segment lost 4 bases and the J segment 4 bases; nucleotides outside the gene matches: 3. A few counts support this clonotype. The V and J genes are TRBV7-2 and TRBJ1-5; TRBD1 agrees at 8 bases. The receptor was isolated from a man aged 45-65 years in good health. Sequenced: naive T cells sorted from blood. The CDR3 region has the DNA TGTGCCAGCAGCTCGGGACAGGCGAATCAGCCCCAGCATTTT. Residues: CASSSGQANQPQHF.